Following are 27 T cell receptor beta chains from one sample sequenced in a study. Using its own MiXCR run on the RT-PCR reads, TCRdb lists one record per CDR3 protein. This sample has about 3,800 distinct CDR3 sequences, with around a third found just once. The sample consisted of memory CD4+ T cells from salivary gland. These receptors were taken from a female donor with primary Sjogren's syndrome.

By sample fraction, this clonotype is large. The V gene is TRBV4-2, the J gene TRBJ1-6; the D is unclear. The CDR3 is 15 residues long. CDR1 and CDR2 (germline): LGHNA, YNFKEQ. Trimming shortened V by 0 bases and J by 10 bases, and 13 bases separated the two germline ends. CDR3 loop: CASSQDVKVGSPLHF. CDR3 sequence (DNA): TGTGCCAGCAGCCAAGATGTCAAGGTGGGGTCACCCCTCCACTTT.

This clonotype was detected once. This chain's CDR3 is CASSQDENRGLYEQYF. DNA for the CDR3: TGCGCCAGCAGCCAAGATGAAAACAGGGGGCTCTACGAGCAGTACTTC. V gene TRBV4-1 combines with J gene TRBJ2-7; 9 positions agree with TRBD1. V gave up 0 bases and J gave up 3 bases; unmatched junction bases: 6. Germline V gives CDR1 MGHRA, CDR2 YSYEKL. This CDR3 has 16 amino acids.

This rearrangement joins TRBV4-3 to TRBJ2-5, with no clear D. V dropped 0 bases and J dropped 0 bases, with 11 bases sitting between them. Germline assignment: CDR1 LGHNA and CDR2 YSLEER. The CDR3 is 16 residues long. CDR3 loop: CASSQDKGRDQETQYF. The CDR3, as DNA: TGCGCCAGCAGCCAAGATAAGGGCCGTGACCAAGAGACCCAGTACTTC.

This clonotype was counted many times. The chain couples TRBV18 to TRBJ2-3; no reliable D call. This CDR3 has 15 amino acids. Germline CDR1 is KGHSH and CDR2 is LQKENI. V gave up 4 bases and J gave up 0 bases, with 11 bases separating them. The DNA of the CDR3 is TGTGCCAGCTCACGAAAGTTTACTAGCACAGATACGCAGTATTTT. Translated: CASSRKFTSTDTQYF.

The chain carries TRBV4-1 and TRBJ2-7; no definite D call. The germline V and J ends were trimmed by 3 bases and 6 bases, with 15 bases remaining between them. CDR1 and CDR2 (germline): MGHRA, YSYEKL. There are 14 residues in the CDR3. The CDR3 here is CASSHEVSRPEQYF. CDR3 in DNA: TGCGCCAGCAGCCACGAGGTCTCTCGCCCCGAGCAGTACTTC.

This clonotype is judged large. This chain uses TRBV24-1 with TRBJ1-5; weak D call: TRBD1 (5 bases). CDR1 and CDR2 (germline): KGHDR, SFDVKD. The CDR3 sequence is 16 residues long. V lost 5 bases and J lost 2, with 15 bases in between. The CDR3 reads CATSATGTLGNQPQHF. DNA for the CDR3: TGTGCCACCAGTGCTACCGGGACCCTCGGCAATCAGCCCCAGCATTTT.

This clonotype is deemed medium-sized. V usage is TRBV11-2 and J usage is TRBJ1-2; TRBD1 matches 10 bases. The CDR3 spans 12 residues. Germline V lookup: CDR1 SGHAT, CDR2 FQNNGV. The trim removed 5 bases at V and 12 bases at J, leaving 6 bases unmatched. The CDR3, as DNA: TGTGCCAGCAGCACCAGACAGGGGGCCAACACCTTC. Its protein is CASSTRQGANTF.

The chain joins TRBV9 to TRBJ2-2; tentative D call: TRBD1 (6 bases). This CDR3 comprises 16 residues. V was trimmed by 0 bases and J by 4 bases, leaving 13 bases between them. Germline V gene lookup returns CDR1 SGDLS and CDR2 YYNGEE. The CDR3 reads CASSVDLGALTGELFF. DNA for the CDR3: TGTGCCAGCAGCGTAGACCTGGGGGCTCTCACCGGGGAGCTGTTTTTT.

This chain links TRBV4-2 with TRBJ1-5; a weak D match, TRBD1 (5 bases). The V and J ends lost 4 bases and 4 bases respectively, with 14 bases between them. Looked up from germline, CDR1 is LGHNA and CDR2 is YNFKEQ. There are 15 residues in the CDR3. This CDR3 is CASSPVGEENQPQHF. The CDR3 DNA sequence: TGTGCCAGCAGCCCCGTGGGGGAGGAAAATCAGCCCCAGCATTTT.

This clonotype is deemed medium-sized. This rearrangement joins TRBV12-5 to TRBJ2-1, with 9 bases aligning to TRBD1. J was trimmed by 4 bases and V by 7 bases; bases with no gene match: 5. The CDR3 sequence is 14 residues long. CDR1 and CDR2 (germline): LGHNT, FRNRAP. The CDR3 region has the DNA TGTGCTAGTGTGGGGGGACAGGGTTACAATGAGCAGTTCTTC. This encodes CASVGGQGYNEQFF. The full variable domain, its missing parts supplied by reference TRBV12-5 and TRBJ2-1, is DARVTQTPRHKVTEMGQEVTMRCQPILGHNTVFWYRQTMMQGLELLAYFRNRAPLDDSGMPKDRFSAEMPDATLATLKIQPSEPRDSAVYFCASVGGQGYNEQFFGPGTRLTVL.

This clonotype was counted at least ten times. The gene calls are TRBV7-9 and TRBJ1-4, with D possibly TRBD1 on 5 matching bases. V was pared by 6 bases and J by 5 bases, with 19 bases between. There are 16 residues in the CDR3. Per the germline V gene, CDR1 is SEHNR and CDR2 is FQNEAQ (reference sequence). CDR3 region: CASSPRAGTENEKLFF. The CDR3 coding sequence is TGTGCCAGCAGTCCTCGGGCCGGGACCGAGAATGAAAAACTGTTTTTT.

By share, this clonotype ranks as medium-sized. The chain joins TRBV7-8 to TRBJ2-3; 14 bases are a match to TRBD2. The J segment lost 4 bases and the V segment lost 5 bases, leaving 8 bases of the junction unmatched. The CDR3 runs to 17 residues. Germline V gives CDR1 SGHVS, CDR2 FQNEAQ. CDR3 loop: CASSPGTSGSGSDTQYF. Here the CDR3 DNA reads TGTGCCAGCAGCCCCGGGACTAGCGGGAGTGGGTCAGATACGCAGTATTTT.

The DNA for the CDR3 is TGTGCCAGCAGCTCAACCGACAACACCGGGGAGCTGTTTTTT. It codes for CASSSTDNTGELFF. The rearrangement joins TRBV7-3 to TRBJ2-2; D not certain. The CDR3 sequence is 14 residues long. Trimming removed 4 bases from V and 2 bases from J, with 8 bases in between. Looked up from germline, CDR1 is SGHTA and CDR2 is FQGTGA. The complete variable domain, with remaining parts taken from reference TRBV7-3 and TRBJ2-2, reads GAGVSQTPSNKVTEKGKYVELRCDPISGHTALYWYRQSLGQGPEFLIYFQGTGAADDSGLPNDRFFAVRPEGSVSTLKIQRTERGDSAVYLCASSSTDNTGELFFGEGSRLTVL.

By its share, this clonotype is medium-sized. DNA of the CDR3: TGTGCCAGCTCACTTGACAGGGCTGCCACTGAAGCTTTCTTT. Amino acids: CASSLDRAATEAFF. The chain couples TRBV18 to TRBJ1-1; 7 nucleotides agree with TRBD1. Germline CDR1 and CDR2: KGHSH and LQKENI. V was pared by 4 bases and J by 4 bases, with 6 bases of the junction left unmatched. This CDR3 has 14 amino acids.

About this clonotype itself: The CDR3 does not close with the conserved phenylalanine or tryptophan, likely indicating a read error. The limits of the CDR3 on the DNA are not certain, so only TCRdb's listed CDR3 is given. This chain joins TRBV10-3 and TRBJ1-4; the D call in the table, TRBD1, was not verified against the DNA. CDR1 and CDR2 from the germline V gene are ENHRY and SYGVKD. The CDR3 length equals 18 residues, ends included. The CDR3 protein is CAIKQYPGDPGNIMSSSS.

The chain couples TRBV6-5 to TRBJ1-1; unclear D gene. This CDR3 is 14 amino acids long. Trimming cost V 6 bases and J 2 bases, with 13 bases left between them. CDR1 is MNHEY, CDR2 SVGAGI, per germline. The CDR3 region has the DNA TGTGCCAGCAGGGCGACAAAGCAAAACACTGAAGCTTTCTTT. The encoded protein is CASRATKQNTEAFF.

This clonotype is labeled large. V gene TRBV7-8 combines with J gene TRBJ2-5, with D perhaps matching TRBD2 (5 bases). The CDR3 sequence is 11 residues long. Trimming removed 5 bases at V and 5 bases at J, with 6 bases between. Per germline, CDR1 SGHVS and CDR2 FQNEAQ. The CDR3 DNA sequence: TGTGCCAGCAGCCGCGGGGAGACCCAGTACTTC. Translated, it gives CASSRGETQYF.

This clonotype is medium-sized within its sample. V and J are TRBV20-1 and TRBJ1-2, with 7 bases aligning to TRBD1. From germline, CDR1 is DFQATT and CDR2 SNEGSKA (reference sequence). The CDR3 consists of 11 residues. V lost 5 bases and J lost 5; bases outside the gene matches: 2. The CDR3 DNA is TGCAGTGCTCCGACAGGGTATGGCTACACCTTC. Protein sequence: CSAPTGYGYTF.

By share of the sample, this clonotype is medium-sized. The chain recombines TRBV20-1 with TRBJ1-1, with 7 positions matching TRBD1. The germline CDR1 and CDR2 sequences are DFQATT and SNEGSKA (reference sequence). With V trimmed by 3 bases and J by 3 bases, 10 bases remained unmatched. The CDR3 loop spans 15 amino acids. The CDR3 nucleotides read TGCAGTGCTAGCAGGGGGACAAACCGCGACACTGAAGCTTTCTTT. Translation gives CSASRGTNRDTEAFF.

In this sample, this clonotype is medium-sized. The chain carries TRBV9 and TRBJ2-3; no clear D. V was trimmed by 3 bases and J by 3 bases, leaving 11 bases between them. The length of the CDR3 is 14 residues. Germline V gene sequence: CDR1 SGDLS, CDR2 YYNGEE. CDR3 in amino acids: CASSGPGRTDTQYF. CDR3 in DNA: TGTGCCAGCAGCGGGCCAGGACGGACAGATACGCAGTATTTT.

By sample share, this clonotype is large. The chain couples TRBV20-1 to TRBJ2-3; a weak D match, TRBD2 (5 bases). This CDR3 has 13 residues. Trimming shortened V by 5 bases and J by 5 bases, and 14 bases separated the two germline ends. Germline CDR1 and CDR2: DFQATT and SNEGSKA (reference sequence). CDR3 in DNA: TGCAGTGCTCCAGAGACCGGGATAGATACGCAGTATTTT. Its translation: CSAPETGIDTQYF.

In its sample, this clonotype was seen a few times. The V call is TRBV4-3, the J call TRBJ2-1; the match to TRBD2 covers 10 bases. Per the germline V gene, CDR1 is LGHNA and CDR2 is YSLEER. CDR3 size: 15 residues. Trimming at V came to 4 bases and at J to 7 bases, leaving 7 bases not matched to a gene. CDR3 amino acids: CASSRDVGLANEQFF. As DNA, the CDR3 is TGCGCCAGCAGCCGAGACGTGGGACTAGCGAATGAGCAGTTCTTC.

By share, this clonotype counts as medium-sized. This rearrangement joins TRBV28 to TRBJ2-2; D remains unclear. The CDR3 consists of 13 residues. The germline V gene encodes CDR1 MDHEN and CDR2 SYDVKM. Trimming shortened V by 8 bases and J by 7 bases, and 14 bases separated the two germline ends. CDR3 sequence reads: CASGRRNYGELFF. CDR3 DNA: TGTGCCAGCGGTCGACGGAACTACGGGGAGCTGTTTTTT. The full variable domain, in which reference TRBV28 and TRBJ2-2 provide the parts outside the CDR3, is DVKVTQSSRYLVKRTGEKVFLECVQDMDHENMFWYRQDPGLGLRLIYFSYDVKMKEKGDIPEGYSVSREKKERFSLILESASTNQTSMYLCASGRRNYGELFFGEGSRLTVL.

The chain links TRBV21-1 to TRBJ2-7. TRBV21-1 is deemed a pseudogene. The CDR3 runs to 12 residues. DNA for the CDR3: TGTGCCAGCAGCGGGAACCCCCACGAGCAGTACTTC. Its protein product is CASSGNPHEQYF.

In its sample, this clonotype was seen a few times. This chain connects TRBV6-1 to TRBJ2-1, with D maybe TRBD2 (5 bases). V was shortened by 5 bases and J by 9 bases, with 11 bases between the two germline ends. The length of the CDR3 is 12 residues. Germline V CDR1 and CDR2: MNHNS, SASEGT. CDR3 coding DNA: TGTGCCAGCAGTCATCTAGGAGGTGAGCAGTTCTTC. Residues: CASSHLGGEQFF.

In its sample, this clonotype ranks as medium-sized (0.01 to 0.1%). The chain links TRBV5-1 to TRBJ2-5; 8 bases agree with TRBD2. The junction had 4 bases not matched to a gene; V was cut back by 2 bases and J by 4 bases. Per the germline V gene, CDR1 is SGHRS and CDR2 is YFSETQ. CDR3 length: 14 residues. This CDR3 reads CASSFPGRVETQYF. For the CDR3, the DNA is TGCGCCAGCAGCTTCCCCGGGAGGGTAGAGACCCAGTACTTC.

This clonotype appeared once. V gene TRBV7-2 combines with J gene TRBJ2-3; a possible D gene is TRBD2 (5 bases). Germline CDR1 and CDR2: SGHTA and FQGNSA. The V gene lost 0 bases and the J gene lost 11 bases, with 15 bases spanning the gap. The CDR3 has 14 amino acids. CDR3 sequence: CASSLAASYNEQYF. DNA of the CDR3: TGTGCCAGCAGCTTAGCGGCTAGCTACAATGAGCAGTATTTT.